These 16 T cell receptor beta chains were all obtained from the same sample, sequenced in a study of control samples from healthy donors and cancer patients. Clones were read by immunoSEQ multiplex PCR, and TCRdb kept only the in-frame ones, dropping some. Found here are around 84,000 clones, 91% of them singletons; the top ten hold 15% to 18%. Sample: blood. All receptors come from a young man in good health.

The chain carries TRBV7-3 and TRBJ2-1; no reliable D call. The ends were cut back, 8 bases at V and 1 base at J, with 24 bases in the middle. Germline CDR1 SGHTA, CDR2 FQGTGA. The CDR3 length is 18 residues. For the CDR3, the DNA is TGTGCCAGCCCCTTTCCGAATCGACGGCAAATTTCCTACAATGAGCAGTTCTTC. Translated, it gives CASPFPNRRQISYNEQFF. Supplemented by reference TRBV7-3 and TRBJ2-1, the full variable domain reads GAGVSQTPSNKVTEKGKYVELRCDPISGHTALYWYRQSLGQGPEFLIYFQGTGAADDSGLPNDRFFAVRPEGSVSTLKIQRTERGDSAVYLCASPFPNRRQISYNEQFFGPGTRLTVL.

This chain links TRBV7-3 with TRBJ1-6; D call uncertain. CDR3 length: 13 residues. V was clipped by 0 bases and J by 8 bases, with 5 bases between them. CDR1 is SGHTA, CDR2 FQGTGA, per germline. The CDR3 nucleotides read TGTGCCAGCAGCTTAACGTCAGATTCACCCCTCCACTTT. Translating gives CASSLTSDSPLHF.

The V and J genes are TRBV18 and TRBJ1-5; 9 bases are a match to TRBD1. Germline V gene data show CDR1 as KGHSH and CDR2 as LQKENI. CDR3 length: 16 amino acids. With V trimmed by 2 bases and J by 6 bases, 8 bases remained unmatched. This chain's CDR3 is CASSPSGQGRGQPQHF. DNA for the CDR3: TGTGCCAGCTCACCATCCGGACAGGGGAGGGGTCAGCCCCAGCATTTT.

This clone was seen just once. V usage is TRBV12-3 or TRBV12-4 and J usage is TRBJ1-2; D uncertain. V lost 5 bases to trimming and J lost 7 bases, with 11 bases between them. This CDR3 is built from 12 residues. The CDR3 DNA follows: TGTGCCAGCAGTCCACCCCTAGGTGGCTACACCTTC. Residues: CASSPPLGGYTF.

This sequence joins TRBV2 and TRBJ2-5; 8 positions agree with TRBD2. Germline V lookup: CDR1 SNHLY, CDR2 FYNNEI. The CDR3 runs 17 residues. With 10 bases clipped from V and 5 bases from J, the junction kept 21 bases outside the gene matches. This CDR3 is CATGSGTRVVAGETQYF. CDR3 DNA sequence: TGTGCCACAGGCTCGGGGACTCGAGTGGTAGCGGGGGAGACCCAGTACTTC.

This clone was seen only once. The chain couples TRBV3-1 (or the pseudogene TRBV3-2) to TRBJ2-7, with D hard to call. The CDR3 sequence is 14 residues long. Germline CDR1 and CDR2: LGHDT and YNNKEL (reference sequence). The V gene lost 1 base and the J gene lost 2 bases, with 9 bases spanning the gap. CDR3 bases: TGTGCCAGCAGCCAAGGGGTCGGAACCTACGAGCAGTACTTC. It codes for CASSQGVGTYEQYF.

The chain joins TRBV19 to TRBJ2-7, with D possibly matching TRBD2 (5 bases). The germline CDR1 and CDR2 sequences are LNHDA and SQIVND (reference sequence). V gave up 10 bases and J gave up 6 bases, with 13 bases separating them. This CDR3 is 11 amino acids long. The CDR3 loop is CATAEASEQYF. CDR3 coding DNA: TGTGCCACCGCGGAGGCGAGCGAGCAGTACTTC.

V is TRBV5-1 and J is TRBJ2-2; no firm D call. This CDR3 has 14 amino acids. With 6 bases removed from V and 6 bases from J, the gap between germline ends came to 15 bases. Germline V gene lookup returns CDR1 SGHRS and CDR2 YFSETQ. The CDR3 spells CASIGSLAPGELFF. The CDR3 region has the DNA TGCGCCAGCATAGGTAGTCTGGCGCCCGGGGAGCTGTTTTTT.

This chain joins TRBV4-2 and TRBJ2-7, with 7 bases that match TRBD2. CDR3 length: 13 amino acids. CDR1 is LGHNA, CDR2 YNFKEQ, per germline. J was trimmed by 3 bases and V by 1 base; bases with no gene match: 0. Here the CDR3 reads CASSQGGGYEQYF. CDR3 nucleotide sequence: TGTGCCAGCAGCCAAGGGGGGGGCTACGAGCAGTACTTC.

The chain recombines TRBV25-1 with TRBJ1-2; unclear D gene. Germline V gene sequence: CDR1 MGHDK, CDR2 SYGVNS. The CDR3 is 11 residues long. V was shortened by 2 bases and J by 5 bases, with 3 bases between the two germline ends. The CDR3, as DNA: TGTGCCAGCAGTGAAAGTTATGGCTACACCTTC. Amino acids: CASSESYGYTF.

This chain joins TRBV3-1 (or the pseudogene TRBV3-2) and TRBJ2-7; D possibly matches TRBD1 or TRBD2 (5 bases each). Deletions cut 1 base from V and 5 bases from J, with 15 bases between. This CDR3 spans 15 amino acids. Germline V gives CDR1 LGHDT, CDR2 YNNKEL (reference sequence). DNA of the CDR3: TGTGCCAGCAGCCAAGTCGGGGCCCGAAGCCACGAGCAGTACTTC. Translation gives CASSQVGARSHEQYF.

This rearrangement joins TRBV7-9 to TRBJ2-7; 7 bases are shared with TRBD1. Germline V lookup: CDR1 SEHNR, CDR2 FQNEAQ (reference sequence). V was clipped by 4 bases and J by 5 bases; unmatched bases: 11. The CDR3 is 15 residues long. The CDR3 DNA reads as TGTGCCAGCAGCTCCAGAACGACAGGGCCCGACGAGCAGTACTTC. Amino acid sequence: CASSSRTTGPDEQYF. The full variable domain, its missing parts supplied by reference TRBV7-9 and TRBJ2-7, is DTGVSQNPRHKITKRGQNVTFRCDPISEHNRLYWYRQTLGQGPEFLTYFQNEAQLEKSRLLSDRFSAERPKGSFSTLEIQRTEQGDSAMYLCASSSRTTGPDEQYFGPGTRLTVT.

J is TRBJ1-3 and V is TRBV4-1; D ambiguous. V was clipped by 0 bases and J by 3 bases, with 9 bases between them. CDR1 is MGHRA and CDR2 is YSYEKL in the germline V gene. There are 15 residues in the CDR3. The DNA for the CDR3 is TGCGCCAGCAGCCAAGAATCGCGCGGTGGAAACACCATATATTTT. Its protein is CASSQESRGGNTIYF.

This chain links TRBV9 with TRBJ1-5, with 8 bases aligning to TRBD1. Germline V gene data show CDR1 as SGDLS and CDR2 as YYNGEE. This CDR3 comprises 14 residues. J was trimmed by 6 bases and V by 3 bases; bases with no gene match: 5. Here the CDR3 DNA reads TGTGCCAGCAGCGCGGACAGGGCCGGTCAGCCCCAGCATTTT. It encodes CASSADRAGQPQHF.

Written as DNA, the CDR3 is TGTGCCACCAGTGATCAACAGGGGGCCACCTACAATGAGCAGTTCTTC. Translation gives CATSDQQGATYNEQFF. The chain recombines TRBV24-1 with TRBJ2-1; 9 bases are a match to TRBD1. The CDR3 runs 16 residues. The germline V gene encodes CDR1 KGHDR and CDR2 SFDVKD. After removal of 3 bases from V and 2 bases from J, the junction contained 4 bases not matched to a gene.

The V and J genes are TRBV7-9 and TRBJ2-5; no definite D call. CDR3 length: 11 residues. The germline CDR1 and CDR2 sequences are SEHNR and FQNEAQ (reference sequence). Trimming pared 5 bases from V and 0 bases from J, leaving 1 base between. The CDR3 protein is CASSDQETQYF. As DNA, the CDR3 is TGTGCCAGCAGCGACCAAGAGACCCAGTACTTC.